The rows below give T cell receptor beta chains drawn from one sample of a study of blood T cell repertoires in COVID-19. Here immunoSEQ multiplex PCR was the method, and the copy in TCRdb shows in-frame clones only, minus some. This sample carries about 98,000 clones, approximately 90% of them seen once, and the ten largest clones take more than 4.5%. The material sequenced was peripheral blood. These receptors all stem from an older man with acute or convalescent COVID-19. CDR3s include the opening cysteine and the closing phenylalanine or tryptophan. The D gene is left open where the match is weak. Expanded clones get a size class; other rows say once, few or many, or leave the size out.

v_call,clone_size,d_call,j_call,cdr3_aa,cdr3_nt
TRBV19,NA,NA,TRBJ2-5,CASSLSNGAETQYF,TGTGCCAGTAGTCTCTCCAATGGGGCAGAGACCCAGTACTTC
TRBV6-6,NA,TRBD1,TRBJ1-5,CASSARDRGGNQPQHF,TGTGCCAGCAGTGCCCGGGACAGGGGGGGCAATCAGCCCCAGCATTTT
TRBV29-1,NA,NA,TRBJ1-1,CSVRWWQGMDEAFF,TGCAGCGTTCGTTGGTGGCAGGGGATGGATGAAGCTTTCTTT
TRBV7-9,NA,NA,TRBJ2-2,CASSAGTANTGELFF,TGTGCCAGCAGCGCGGGGACCGCGAACACCGGGGAGCTGTTTTTT
TRBV5-1,NA,NA,TRBJ1-1,CASSRGWGGINTEAFF,TGCGCCAGCAGCCGGGGCTGGGGAGGGATAAACACTGAAGCTTTCTTT
TRBV9,NA,TRBD1,TRBJ1-2,CASSVGQGHVYGYTF,TGTGCCAGCAGCGTAGGACAGGGCCACGTCTATGGCTACACCTTC
TRBV28,NA,NA,TRBJ2-7,CASSFSETGPSAQYF,TGTGCCAGCAGTTTTAGCGAGACAGGTCCCTCTGCGCAGTACTTC
TRBV5-4,NA,TRBD1,TRBJ1-2,CASSSGLQGGAGMDGYTF,TGTGCCAGCAGCTCCGGACTACAGGGGGGAGCAGGGATGGACGGCTACACCTTC
TRBV19,NA,NA,TRBJ1-2,CASSIGDGVDYGYTF,TGTGCCAGTAGTATAGGAGACGGAGTGGACTATGGCTACACCTTC
TRBV4-2,once,TRBD2,TRBJ2-7,CASSQDRGGAPYEQYF,TGTGCCAGCAGCCAAGATCGGGGGGGGGCCCCCTACGAGCAGTACTTC
TRBV10-2,NA,NA,TRBJ1-1,CASSSGYTEAFF,TGCGCCAGCAGTTCAGGGTACACTGAAGCTTTCTTT
TRBV25-1,NA,NA,TRBJ1-1,CASRGLGATEAFF,TGTGCCAGCAGGGGGTTGGGGGCCACTGAAGCTTTCTTT
TRBV2,NA,NA,TRBJ2-5,CASRSRFGETQYF,TGTGCCAGCAGGTCCCGTTTCGGGGAGACCCAGTACTTC
TRBV27,medium-sized,TRBD1,TRBJ1-1,CASSLWDRRTEAFF,TGTGCCAGCAGTTTATGGGACAGAAGGACTGAAGCTTTCTTT
TRBV2,few,NA,TRBJ1-6,CASRTGGGIGSPLHF,TGTGCCAGCAGGACAGGTGGGGGTATCGGTTCACCCCTCCACTTT
TRBV11-2,NA,NA,TRBJ1-1,CASSLVGRQAFF,TGTGCCAGCAGCTTAGTGGGCCGTCAAGCTTTCTTT
TRBV28,few,TRBD1,TRBJ1-6,CASSSIRGQGRSPLHF,TGTGCCAGCAGTTCGATACGCGGACAGGGGAGATCACCCCTCCACTTT
TRBV6-1,NA,NA,TRBJ1-5,CASSEARGPQHF,TGTGCCAGCAGTGAAGCTCGAGGACCCCAGCATTTT
TRBV4-1,NA,NA,TRBJ1-4,CASSQDFRQGTTNEKLFF,TGCGCCAGCAGCCAAGATTTTCGGCAGGGAACAACTAATGAAAAACTGTTTTTT
TRBV9,once,TRBD1,TRBJ2-7,CASSVGAGQGAYEQYF,TGTGCCAGCAGCGTAGGCGCCGGACAGGGGGCTTACGAGCAGTACTTC
TRBV10-2,NA,TRBD1,TRBJ1-6,CASTSGQANSPLHF,TGCGCCAGCACATCCGGACAGGCGAATTCACCCCTCCACTTT
TRBV12-3/TRBV12-4,NA,NA,TRBJ2-1,CASSLTGSEQFF,TGTGCCAGCAGTTTAACCGGGAGTGAGCAGTTCTTC
TRBV6-4,NA,NA,TRBJ1-2,CASSGTGWDGYTF,TGTGCCAGCAGTGGCACAGGGTGGGATGGCTACACCTTC
TRBV5-1,NA,TRBD1,TRBJ1-2,CASTDRDRGGYGYTF,TGCGCCAGCACCGACCGGGACAGGGGTGGTTATGGCTACACCTTC
TRBV12-3/TRBV12-4,NA,TRBD1,TRBJ2-7,CASSRTGGLEQYF,TGTGCCAGCAGTCGTACAGGGGGACTCGAGCAGTACTTC
TRBV3-1/TRBV3-2,NA,NA,TRBJ2-1,CASSLRTGGEQFF,TGTGCCAGCAGCCTCAGGACTGGCGGTGAGCAGTTCTTC
TRBV7-9,many,TRBD1,TRBJ2-5,CASSIRTGEETQYF,TGTGCCAGCAGCATAAGGACAGGGGAGGAGACCCAGTACTTC
TRBV3-1/TRBV3-2,NA,TRBD1,TRBJ2-5,CASSPQRTGGTTQYF,TGTGCCAGCAGCCCACAGAGAACAGGGGGCACGACCCAGTACTTC
TRBV12-3/TRBV12-4,NA,TRBD1,TRBJ1-2,CASSVDRVYGYTF,TGTGCCAGCAGTGTGGACAGGGTTTATGGCTACACCTTC
TRBV6-6,NA,NA,TRBJ2-7,CASSYPGSTYEQYF,TGTGCCAGCAGTTACCCGGGGTCTACCTACGAGCAGTACTTC
TRBV3-1/TRBV3-2,NA,NA,TRBJ2-1,CASSQRGGSNEQFF,TGTGCCAGCAGCCAGAGGGGGGGAAGCAATGAGCAGTTCTTC
TRBV7-9,NA,TRBD1,TRBJ1-2,CASRPGQSYGYTF,TGTGCCAGCAGACCGGGACAGAGTTATGGCTACACCTTC
TRBV3-1/TRBV3-2,NA,TRBD2,TRBJ2-3,CASSQTSGGGDTQYF,TGTGCCAGCAGCCAAACTAGCGGGGGTGGGGATACGCAGTATTTT
TRBV6-5,NA,TRBD1,TRBJ1-2,CASRLGQVYGYTF,TGTGCCAGCAGACTTGGACAGGTCTATGGCTACACCTTC
TRBV7-2,NA,TRBD1,TRBJ2-2,CASSPRDRVRNTGELFF,TGTGCCAGCAGCCCACGGGACAGGGTTCGGAACACCGGGGAGCTGTTTTTT
TRBV12-3/TRBV12-4,once,NA,TRBJ2-2,CASTGVNTGELFF,TGTGCCAGCACGGGGGTCAACACCGGGGAGCTGTTTTTT
TRBV7-8,NA,TRBD1,TRBJ2-4,CASSVGDRGNLAKNIQYF,TGTGCCAGCAGCGTAGGGGACAGGGGGAATTTAGCCAAAAACATTCAGTACTTC
TRBV6-5,NA,NA,TRBJ1-6,CASIQRQTLGWTLHF,TGTGCCAGCATACAAAGACAGACCCTAGGATGGACCCTCCACTTT
TRBV9,NA,TRBD2,TRBJ2-1,CASSVIAGANNEQFF,TGTGCCAGCAGCGTAATAGCGGGGGCAAACAATGAGCAGTTCTTC
TRBV28,NA,TRBD1,TRBJ1-5,CASSTHRTGSSNQPQHF,TGTGCCAGCAGTACTCACCGGACAGGGAGTAGCAATCAGCCCCAGCATTTT